The next 5 T cell receptor beta chains were all read from a single sample in a study of graft-versus-host responses after intestinal transplantation (dated by TCRdb to the early 2020s). Libraries were constructed by the immunoSEQ multiplex PCR assay. Entries here come from immuneACCESS through TCRdb and include only in-frame sequences with V and J called. Some clones fail to appear in such tables; in the studies checked, an unresolved V gene covers under half of the shortfall, and the cause of the remainder is unknown. The sample contains 6,500 to 10,000 clones, roughly 31% of them found a single time. The ten largest clones represent 5.1% of the sample. The time point label here, explained by the study, means: cells obtained before transplantation from donor or recipient. Sequenced material: alloreactive CD4+ T cells from a mixed lymphocyte reaction culture, taken before intestinal transplant. Per the publication, the cell subset or site label means: CFSE-low proliferating T cells sorted from roughly 6-day pre-transplant mixed lymphocyte reaction (GvH or HvG direction). All receptors come from a human patient who received an intestinal transplant.

The chain has TRBV29-1 and TRBJ2-3; 7 bases are a match to TRBD2. The CDR3 has 15 amino acids. CDR1 SQVTM and CDR2 ANQGSEA come from the germline V gene. V was clipped by 3 bases and J by 2 bases; unmatched bases: 8. The CDR3, as DNA: TGCAGCGTTGAGGAGGGAGGGCGCTACACAGATACGCAGTATTTT. It is translated as CSVEEGGRYTDTQYF.

The gene calls are TRBV9 and TRBJ2-3, with TRBD2 matching 8 bases. Germline V CDR1 and CDR2: SGDLS, YYNGEE. After removal of 4 bases from V and 0 bases from J, the junction contained 7 bases not matched to a gene. The CDR3 extends over 16 amino acids. In DNA form, the CDR3 reads TGTGCCAGCAGCCCAGGGACTAGGATTAGCACAGATACGCAGTATTTT. Translated, it gives CASSPGTRISTDTQYF. Full variable domain (remainder filled in from reference TRBV9 and TRBJ2-3): DSGVTQTPKHLITATGQRVTLRCSPRSGDLSVYWYQQSLDQGLQFLIQYYNGEERAKGNILERFSAQQFPDLHSELNLSSLELGDSALYFCASSPGTRISTDTQYFGPGTRLTVL.

This clone ranks as medium-sized. The gene calls are TRBV18 and TRBJ2-7, with TRBD2 matching 12 bases. Per the germline V gene, CDR1 is KGHSH and CDR2 is LQKENI. J gave up 6 bases and V 4 bases, and 10 bases lay outside the gene matches. The CDR3 is 16 amino acids. The CDR3 nucleotides read TGTGCCAGCTCACAACATGCTCTAGCGGGGGGGCGCGAGCAGTACTTC. Encoded protein: CASSQHALAGGREQYF.

The gene calls are TRBV7-9 and TRBJ2-7, with D tentatively TRBD1 (6 bases). The V end was cut by 1 base, the J end by 5 bases, with 15 bases between. The CDR3 has 15 residues. Per germline, CDR1 SEHNR and CDR2 FQNEAQ (reference sequence). The CDR3, as DNA: TGTGCCAGCAGCTTAGGGCTCTACCAGGGGAACGAGCAGTACTTC. The encoded protein is CASSLGLYQGNEQYF. The full variable domain, in which reference TRBV7-9 and TRBJ2-7 provide the parts outside the CDR3, is DTGVSQNPRHKITKRGQNVTFRCDPISEHNRLYWYRQTLGQGPEFLTYFQNEAQLEKSRLLSDRFSAERPKGSFSTLEIQRTEQGDSAMYLCASSLGLYQGNEQYFGPGTRLTVT.

The CDR3 region is CASSSGTNQETQYF. The DNA of the CDR3 is TGTGCCAGCAGCTCGGGGACTAACCAAGAGACCCAGTACTTC. V and J are TRBV5-6 and TRBJ2-5; 7 bases are a match to TRBD2. The germline V gene has CDR1 SGHDT and CDR2 YYEEEE. Trimming cost V 3 bases and J 0 bases; bases outside gene matches: 2. This CDR3 has 14 amino acids.